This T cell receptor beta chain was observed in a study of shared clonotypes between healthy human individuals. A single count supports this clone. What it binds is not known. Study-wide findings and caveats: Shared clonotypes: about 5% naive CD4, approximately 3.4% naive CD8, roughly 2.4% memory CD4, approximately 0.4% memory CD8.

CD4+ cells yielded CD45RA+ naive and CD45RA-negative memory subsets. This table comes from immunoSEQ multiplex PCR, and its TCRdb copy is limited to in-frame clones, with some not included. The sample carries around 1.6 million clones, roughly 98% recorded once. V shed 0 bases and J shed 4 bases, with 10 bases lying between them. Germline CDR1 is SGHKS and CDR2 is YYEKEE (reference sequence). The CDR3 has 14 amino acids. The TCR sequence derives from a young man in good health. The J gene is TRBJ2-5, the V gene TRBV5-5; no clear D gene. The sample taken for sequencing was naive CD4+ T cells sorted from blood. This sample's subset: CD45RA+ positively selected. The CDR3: CASSLEGIGETQYF. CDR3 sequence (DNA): TGTGCCAGCAGCTTGGAAGGAATAGGAGAGACCCAGTACTTC. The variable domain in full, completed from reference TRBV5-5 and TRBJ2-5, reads DAGVTQSPTHLIKTRGQQVTLRCSPISGHKSVSWYQQVLGQGPQFIFQYYEKEERGRGNFPDRFSARQFPNYSSELNVNALLLGDSALYLCASSLEGIGETQYFGPGTRLLVL.